This T cell receptor beta chain is from a study of blood T cell repertoires in COVID-19. Study-level information: The study drew acute and convalescent COVID-19 samples from the United States, Italy and Spain.

Germline V gene sequence: CDR1 SGHNT, CDR2 YYREEE (reference sequence). The germline V and J ends were trimmed by 3 bases and 6 bases, with 15 bases remaining between them. CDR3 length equals 15 residues. Original methodology: Amplification of reference gene primers was used by the study to estimate nucleated cell counts. Profiling relied on immunoSEQ multiplex PCR, and the TCRdb table lists in-frame clones only, not all of them. V, J and clone size are those of that table, while D and trimming were read from the DNA. The data contain about 490,000 clones, approximately 85% of them seen just once; the ten biggest clones take up 3% to 3.5%.

The J gene is TRBJ2-2, the V gene TRBV5-4, with D possibly matching TRBD1 (6 bases). Sequenced sample: peripheral blood. This sequence was found in a human donor in a cohort sampled during active COVID-19. The CDR3, as DNA: TGTGCCAGCAGCTCTCGAGGGGGTACGGCCGGGGAGCTGTTTTTT. The encoded protein is CASSSRGGTAGELFF. Using reference TRBV5-4 and TRBJ2-2 for the parts outside the CDR3, the full variable domain is ETGVTQSPTHLIKTRGQQVTLRCSSQSGHNTVSWYQQALGQGPQFIFQYYREEENGRGNFPPRFSGLQFPNYSSELNVNALELDDSALYLCASSSRGGTAGELFFGEGSRLTVL.